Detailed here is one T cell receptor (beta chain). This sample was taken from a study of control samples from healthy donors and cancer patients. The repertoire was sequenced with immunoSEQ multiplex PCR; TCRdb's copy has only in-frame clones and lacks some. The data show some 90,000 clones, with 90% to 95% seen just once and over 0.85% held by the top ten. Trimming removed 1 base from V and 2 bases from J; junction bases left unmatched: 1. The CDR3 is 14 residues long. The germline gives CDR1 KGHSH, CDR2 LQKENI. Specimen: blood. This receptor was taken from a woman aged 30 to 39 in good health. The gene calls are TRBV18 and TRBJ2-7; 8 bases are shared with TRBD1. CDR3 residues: CASSPRQGTYEQYF. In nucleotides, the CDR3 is TGTGCCAGCTCACCACGACAGGGGACCTACGAGCAGTACTTC.